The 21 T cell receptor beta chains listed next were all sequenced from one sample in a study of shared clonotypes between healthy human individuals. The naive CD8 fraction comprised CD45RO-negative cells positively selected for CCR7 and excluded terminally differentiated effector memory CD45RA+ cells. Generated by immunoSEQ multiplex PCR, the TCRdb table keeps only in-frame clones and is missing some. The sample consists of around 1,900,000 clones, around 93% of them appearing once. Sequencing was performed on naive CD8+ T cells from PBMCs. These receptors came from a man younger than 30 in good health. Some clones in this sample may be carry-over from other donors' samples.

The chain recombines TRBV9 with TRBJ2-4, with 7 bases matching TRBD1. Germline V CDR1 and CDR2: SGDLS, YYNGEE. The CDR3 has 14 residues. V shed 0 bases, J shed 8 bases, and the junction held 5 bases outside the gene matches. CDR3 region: CASSVGGGGDIQYF. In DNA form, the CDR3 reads TGTGCCAGCAGCGTAGGAGGGGGCGGCGACATTCAGTACTTC.

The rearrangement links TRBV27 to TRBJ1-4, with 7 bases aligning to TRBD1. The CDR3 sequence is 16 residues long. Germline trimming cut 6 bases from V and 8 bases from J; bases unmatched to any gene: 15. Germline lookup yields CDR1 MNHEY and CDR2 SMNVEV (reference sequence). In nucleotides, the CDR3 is TGTGCCAGCAGCCCGTTTCAGGGGGGAGGAGAGGAAAAACTGTTTTTT. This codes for CASSPFQGGGEEKLFF.

CDR3 DNA sequence: TGCGCCAGCAGCTTGGAGAGGGTGCTAGCGGGAGGGCCGTACGAGCAGTACTTC. As protein: CASSLERVLAGGPYEQYF. The chain joins TRBV5-1 to TRBJ2-7; 12 nucleotides line up with TRBD2. V lost 0 bases and J lost 4; bases outside the gene matches: 11. CDR1 is SGHRS and CDR2 is YFSETQ in the germline V gene. This CDR3 is 18 amino acids long.

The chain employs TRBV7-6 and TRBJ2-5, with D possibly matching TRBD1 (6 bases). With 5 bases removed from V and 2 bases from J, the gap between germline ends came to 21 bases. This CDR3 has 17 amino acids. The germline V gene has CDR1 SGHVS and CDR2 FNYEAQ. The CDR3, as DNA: TGTGCCAGCAGCCATCTCATTCCCGACAGGCCACAAGAGACCCAGTACTTC. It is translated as CASSHLIPDRPQETQYF.

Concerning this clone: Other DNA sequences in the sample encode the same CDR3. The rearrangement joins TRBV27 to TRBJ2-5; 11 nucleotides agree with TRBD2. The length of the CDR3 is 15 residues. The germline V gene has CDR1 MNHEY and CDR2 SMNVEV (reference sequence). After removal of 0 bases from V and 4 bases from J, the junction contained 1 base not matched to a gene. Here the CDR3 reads CASSLSGLAGETQYF. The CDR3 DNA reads TGTGCCAGCAGTTTATCCGGACTAGCGGGAGAGACCCAGTACTTC.

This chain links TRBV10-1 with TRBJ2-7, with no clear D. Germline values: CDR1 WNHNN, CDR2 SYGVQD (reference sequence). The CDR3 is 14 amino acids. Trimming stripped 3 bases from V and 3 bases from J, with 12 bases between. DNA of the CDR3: TGCGCCAGCAGTGAAAATTCGATGTTCTACGAGCAGTACTTC. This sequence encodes CASSENSMFYEQYF.

The CDR3 loop is CASSWGQGILYEQYF. As DNA, the CDR3 is TGTGCCAGCAGCTGGGGACAGGGGATCCTTTACGAGCAGTACTTC. This chain connects TRBV28 to TRBJ2-7; 10 nucleotides agree with TRBD1. The J segment lost 4 bases and the V segment lost 6 bases, leaving 9 bases of the junction unmatched. Germline V gives CDR1 MDHEN, CDR2 SYDVKM. The CDR3 spans 15 residues.

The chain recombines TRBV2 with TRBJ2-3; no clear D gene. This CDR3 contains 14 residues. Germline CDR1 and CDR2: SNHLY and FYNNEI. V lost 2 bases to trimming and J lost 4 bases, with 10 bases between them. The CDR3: CASSEIQVPDTQYF. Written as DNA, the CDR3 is TGTGCCAGCAGTGAAATTCAGGTTCCAGATACGCAGTATTTT. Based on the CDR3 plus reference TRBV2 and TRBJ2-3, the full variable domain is EPEVTQTPSHQVTQMGQEVILRCVPISNHLYFYWYRQILGQKVEFLVSFYNNEISEKSEIFDDQFSVERPDGSNFTLKIRSTKLEDSAMYFCASSEIQVPDTQYFGPGTRLTVL.

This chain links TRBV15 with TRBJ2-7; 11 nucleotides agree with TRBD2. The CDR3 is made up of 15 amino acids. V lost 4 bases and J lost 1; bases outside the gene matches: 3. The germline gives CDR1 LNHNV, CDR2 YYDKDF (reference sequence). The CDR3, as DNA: TGTGCCACCAGCACGGGACTAGCGGAGTCCTACGAGCAGTACTTC. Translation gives CATSTGLAESYEQYF. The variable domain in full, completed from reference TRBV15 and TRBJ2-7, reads DAMVIQNPRYQVTQFGKPVTLSCSQTLNHNVMYWYQQKSSQAPKLLFHYYDKDFNNEADTPDNFQSRRPNTSFCFLDIRSPGLGDTAMYLCATSTGLAESYEQYFGPGTRLTVT.

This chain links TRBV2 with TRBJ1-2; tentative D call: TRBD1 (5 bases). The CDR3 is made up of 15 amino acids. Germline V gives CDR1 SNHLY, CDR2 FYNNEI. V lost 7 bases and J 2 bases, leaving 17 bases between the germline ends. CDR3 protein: CASTYPGRDNYGYTF. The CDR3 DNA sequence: TGTGCCAGCACGTACCCGGGCAGGGACAACTATGGCTACACCTTC. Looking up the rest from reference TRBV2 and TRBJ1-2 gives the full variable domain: EPEVTQTPSHQVTQMGQEVILRCVPISNHLYFYWYRQILGQKVEFLVSFYNNEISEKSEIFDDQFSVERPDGSNFTLKIRSTKLEDSAMYFCASTYPGRDNYGYTFGSGTRLTVV.

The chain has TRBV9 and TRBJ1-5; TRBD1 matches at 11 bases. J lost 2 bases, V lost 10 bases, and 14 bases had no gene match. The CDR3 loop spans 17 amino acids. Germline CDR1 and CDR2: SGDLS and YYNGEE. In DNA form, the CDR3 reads TGTGCCCCAACCGGACAGGGGGCCGTTGGTTGCAATCAGCCCCAGCATTTT. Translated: CAPTGQGAVGCNQPQHF.

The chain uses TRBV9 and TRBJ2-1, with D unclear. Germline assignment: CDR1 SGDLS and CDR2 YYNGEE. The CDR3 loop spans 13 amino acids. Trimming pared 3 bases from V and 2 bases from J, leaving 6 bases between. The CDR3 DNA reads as TGTGCCAGCAGCGGGAGCCCCTACAATGAGCAGTTCTTC. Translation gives CASSGSPYNEQFF.

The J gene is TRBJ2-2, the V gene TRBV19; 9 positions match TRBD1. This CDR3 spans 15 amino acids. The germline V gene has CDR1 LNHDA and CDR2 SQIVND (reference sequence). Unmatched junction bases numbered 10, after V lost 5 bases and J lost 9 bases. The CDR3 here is CASSPSRTGARELFF. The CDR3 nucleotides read TGTGCCAGTAGTCCCTCTAGGACAGGGGCCCGGGAGCTGTTTTTT.

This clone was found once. The CDR3 here is CASSLSTTSTYEQYF. DNA of the CDR3: TGTGCCAGCAGTCTATCCACCACTAGTACCTACGAGCAGTACTTC. V gene TRBV28 combines with J gene TRBJ2-7; D might be TRBD2 (5 bases). Trimming cost V 5 bases and J 2 bases, with 16 bases left between them. The CDR3 totals 15 residues. Per the germline V gene, CDR1 is MDHEN and CDR2 is SYDVKM.

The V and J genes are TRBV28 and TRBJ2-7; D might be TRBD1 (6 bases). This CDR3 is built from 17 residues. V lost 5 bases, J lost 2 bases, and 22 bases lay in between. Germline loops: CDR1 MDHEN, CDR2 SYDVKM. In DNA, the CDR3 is TGTGCCAGCAGTCTAATCACAACCGGGACACCGACCTACGAGCAGTACTTC. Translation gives CASSLITTGTPTYEQYF.

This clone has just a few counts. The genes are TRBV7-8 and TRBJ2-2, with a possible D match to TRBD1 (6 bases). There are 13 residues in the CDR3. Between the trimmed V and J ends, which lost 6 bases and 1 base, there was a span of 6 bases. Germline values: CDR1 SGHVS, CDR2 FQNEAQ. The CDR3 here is CASRTGNTGELFF. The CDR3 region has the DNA TGTGCCAGCAGGACAGGGAACACCGGGGAGCTGTTTTTT.

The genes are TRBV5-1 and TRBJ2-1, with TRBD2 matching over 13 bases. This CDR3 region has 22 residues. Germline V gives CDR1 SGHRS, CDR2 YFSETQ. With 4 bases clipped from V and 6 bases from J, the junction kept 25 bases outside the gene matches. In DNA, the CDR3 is TGCGCCAGCAGCCCGTCCCCACCCCCCCTCACTACTACTAGCGGGGGGGGCAATGAGCAGTTCTTC. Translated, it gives CASSPSPPPLTTTSGGGNEQFF.

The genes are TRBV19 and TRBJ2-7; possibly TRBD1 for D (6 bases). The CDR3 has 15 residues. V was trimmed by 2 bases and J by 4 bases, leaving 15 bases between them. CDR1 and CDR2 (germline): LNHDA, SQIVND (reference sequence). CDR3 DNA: TGTGCCAGTAGTATAACCCAGGGGATCAGGTACGAGCAGTACTTC. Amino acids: CASSITQGIRYEQYF.

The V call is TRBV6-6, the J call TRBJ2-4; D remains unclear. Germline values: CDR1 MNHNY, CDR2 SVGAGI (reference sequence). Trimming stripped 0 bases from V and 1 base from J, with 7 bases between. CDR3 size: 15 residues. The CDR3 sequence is CASSYSLGAKNIQYF. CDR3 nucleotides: TGTGCCAGCAGTTACTCGTTGGGGGCCAAAAACATTCAGTACTTC.

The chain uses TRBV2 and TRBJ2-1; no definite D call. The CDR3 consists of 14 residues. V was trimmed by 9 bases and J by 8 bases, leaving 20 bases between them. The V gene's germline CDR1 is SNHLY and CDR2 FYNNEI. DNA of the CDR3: TGTGCCAGGACCCAGCCCCCTCGTGGCGATGAGCAGTTCTTC. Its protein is CARTQPPRGDEQFF.

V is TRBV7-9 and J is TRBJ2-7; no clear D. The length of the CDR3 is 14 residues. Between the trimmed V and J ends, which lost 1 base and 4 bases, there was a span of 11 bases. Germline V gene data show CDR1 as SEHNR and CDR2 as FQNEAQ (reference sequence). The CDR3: CASSLGAASYEQYF. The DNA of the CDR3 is TGTGCCAGCAGCTTAGGGGCAGCCAGTTACGAGCAGTACTTC.